This T cell receptor (beta chain) was sequenced during a study of shared clonotypes between healthy human individuals. Recent vaccinations or acute infections were absent in the healthy HIV-negative adult donors. Everyone who donated was a Caucasian adult who lived in Nashville, Tennessee. V was cut by 3 bases and J by 3 bases, with 13 bases left in between. The CDR3 loop spans 14 amino acids. Germline CDR1 SQVTM, CDR2 ANQGSEA. Ten immunoSEQ deep assay plates were used to sequence the DNA of unsorted PBMCs. Assay used: immunoSEQ multiplex PCR; TCRdb lists only in-frame clones, some missing. The sample has about 480,000 clones, approximately 79% seen once; the top ten hold under 15%.

This clonotype was sampled from a middle-aged woman in good health. Some clones in this sample may be carry-over from other donors' samples. The chain joins TRBV29-1 to TRBJ2-3, with D perhaps being TRBD1 or TRBD2 (6 bases each). The sample was PBMCs. CDR3 in amino acids: CSVDGGGGTDTQYF. Written as DNA, the CDR3 is TGCAGCGTTGATGGTGGAGGGGGGACAGATACGCAGTATTTT.